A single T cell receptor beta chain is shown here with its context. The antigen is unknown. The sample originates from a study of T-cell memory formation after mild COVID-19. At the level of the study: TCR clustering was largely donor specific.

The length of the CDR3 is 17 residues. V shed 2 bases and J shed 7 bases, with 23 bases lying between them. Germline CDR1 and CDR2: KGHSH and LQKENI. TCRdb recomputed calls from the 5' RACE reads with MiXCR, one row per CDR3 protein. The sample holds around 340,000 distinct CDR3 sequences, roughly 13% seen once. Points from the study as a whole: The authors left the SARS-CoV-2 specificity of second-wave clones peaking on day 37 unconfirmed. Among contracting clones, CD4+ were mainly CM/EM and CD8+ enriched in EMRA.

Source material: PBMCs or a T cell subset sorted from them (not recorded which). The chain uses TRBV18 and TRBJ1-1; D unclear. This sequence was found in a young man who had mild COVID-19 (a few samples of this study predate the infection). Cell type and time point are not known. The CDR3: CASSPEGTLEKVGEAFF. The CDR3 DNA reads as TGTGCCAGCTCACCAGAGGGAACCCTCGAAAAGGTTGGTGAAGCTTTCTTT.